This T cell receptor (beta chain) was profiled in a study of early T cells in non-severe SARS-CoV-2 infection (dated by TCRdb to the early 2020s). Concerning the study at large: Bulk RNA from unsorted whole blood was used for TCR sequencing, so alpha and beta chains could not be paired.

To note about this clonotype: No antigen is known for it. Per-base qualities were not stored, and no clone one base away is much larger.

Paper-wide results and their limitations: VDJdb matching was skewed toward anti-spike CD8 responses and likely underestimated virus-specific expansions by missing private and CD4 specificities.

Libraries were prepared through 5' RACE. The listed sequencing device is NextSeq 500. Unique molecular identifiers were attached to individual cDNA molecules in the TCR library protocol so that sequencing error and PCR bias could be corrected. Sequencing covered both TCR alpha and beta chains, and within each sample the abundances of alpha and beta sequences were tightly co-correlated. The authors' pipeline ran thus. Decombinator V4 was used to annotate TCR sequences for V gene, J gene and CDR3. Expanded TCRs were defined as changing significantly between any two time points under a Poisson model with p below 0.0001. TCR abundances were normalised to the total number of TCRs sequenced per sample and expressed as counts per million. VDJdb, accessed on 1 November 2021, was searched for TCRs annotated for CMV, EBV and SARS-CoV-2, and TCRs annotated for more than one antigen were excluded. The public reads were run again by TCRdb, first through fastp at Q25 and then through MiXCR, and only productive beta chains were kept. Each CDR3 protein appears once, grouped with its most common genes and DNA. What appears here as the V and J calls and clone size reflects TCRdb's work, not the paper's. Counted in this sample were some 54,000 distinct CDR3 sequences; 11% of them appeared once. The ten largest account for about 13% of the sample.

This was a case-control study nested in a cohort of healthcare workers in London, UK, who had nasopharyngeal swab PCR tests and blood samples taken every week. Healthcare workers were recruited between 23 and 31 March 2020, during the week of the UK lockdown, and were followed weekly for up to roughly 15 weeks. The sequenced material came from whole blood. This sequence was found in an adult who was a healthcare worker with PCR-confirmed SARS-CoV-2 infection or an uninfected control (not recorded which).

The DNA sequence reads TGTGCCAGCAGCTTAGGACTAGCAGTTACCAAAAACATTCAGTACTTC. It codes for CASSLGLAVTKNIQYF. The rearrangement combines TRBV7-8 with TRBJ2-4; 7 nucleotides in the junction match TRBD2. According to the germline V gene, CDR1 reads SGHVS and CDR2 reads FQNEAQ. Spanning cysteine to phenylalanine, the CDR3 consists of 16 amino acids. Kept here is only the CDR3 DNA, which spans 48 bases and is read in frame from base 1. Unmatched junction bases come to 5, with V trimmed by 1 base and J by 2 bases. Extended through the reference TRBV7-8 and TRBJ2-4 proteins, this CDR3 yields the full variable domain: GAGVSQSPRYKVAKRGQDVALRCDPISGHVSLFWYQQALGQGPEFLTYFQNEAQLDKSGLPSDRFFAERPEGSVSTLKIQRTQQEDSAVYLCASSLGLAVTKNIQYFGAGTRLSVL.